This T cell receptor beta chain appears in the sequencing data of a study of vaccination effects on CD4 cells after COVID-19. Generated by immunoSEQ multiplex PCR, the TCRdb table keeps only in-frame clones and is missing some. The sample has approximately 26,000 clones; 75% to 80% are singletons. Comments on this clone: What it binds is unknown.

Pools of viral peptides were used by the ViraFEST assay to expand antigen-specific CD4+ T cells ahead of sequencing. The authors isolated CD4+ T cells after approximately 9 days of culture. This individual contracted SARS-CoV-2 between March and December 2020, as verified by PCR. Trimming shortened V by 2 bases and J by 2 bases, and 8 bases separated the two germline ends. Germline CDR1 and CDR2: SGHRS and YFSETQ. The CDR3 contains 13 residues. This specimen consisted of CD4+ T cells from PBMCs cultured with HCoV-NL63 spike peptides, obtained before COVID-19 vaccination. The chain combines TRBV5-1 with TRBJ2-7; no definite D call. The source of this sequence is a human donor who had a prior SARS-CoV-2 infection. The CDR3 sequence is CASSFAPAYEQYF. The CDR3 region has the DNA TGCGCCAGCAGCTTTGCCCCGGCCTACGAGCAGTACTTC.